The entry below describes one TCR beta chain. Being one base from a much bigger clone, this may be a read error. Making TCR beta cDNA involved approximately 520 ng total RNA and a constant-region primer. A slightly modified ARM-PCR protocol with three nested multiplex PCR rounds produced these TCR beta libraries. TRBV1-TRBV30 forward and Cbeta reverse primers drove the first two roughly 10-cycle rounds. Each CDR3 protein is one row after TCRdb ran MiXCR on the multiplex PCR reads. The table shows approximately 300,000 distinct CDR3 sequences, with less than 75% occurring only once. The CDR3 totals 14 residues. Germline loops: CDR1 MGHRA, CDR2 YSYEKL. The data originate from a study of tumor-infiltrating lymphocytes in primary liver carcinoma. Blood RNA was derived from unsorted whole blood, and germline DNA was extracted too.

Sequenced input: peripheral blood. The receptor was isolated from a middle-aged man with primary liver carcinoma and hepatitis B virus infection. The V gene is TRBV4-1, the J gene TRBJ2-7, with D possibly TRBD2 on 5 matching bases. The CDR3 reads CASIQVIGAYEQYF. The CDR3 DNA reads TGCGCCAGCATCCAAGTAATCGGGGCCTACGAGCAGTACTTC.